The clone carrying this TCR beta chain was counted many times. It was RNA transcripts that yielded the amplified TCR beta CDR3 regions. HTBI primers were the set used in a first-round RT-PCR of the TCR CDR3. MiXCR, applied by TCRdb to the multiplex PCR reads, yields one record per CDR3 protein. The sample gives under 300,000 distinct CDR3 sequences, less than 30% of which show up once; 20% to 30% is in the top ten. The data were taken from a study of T cells in Graves' hyperthyroidism and ophthalmopathy. This CDR3 has 17 amino acids. Germline V lookup: CDR1 KGHDR, CDR2 SFDVKD. J gave up 2 bases and V 5 bases, and 5 bases lay outside the gene matches. The blood was taken when hyperthyroidism was first diagnosed, before any ophthalmopathy symptoms showed up.

The receptor was isolated from a middle-aged man with Graves' hyperthyroidism that later progressed to Graves' ophthalmopathy. This chain connects TRBV24-1 to TRBJ2-5; TRBD2 matches at 15 bases. The source material was blood. The CDR3 reads CATSVSGLAGGQETQYF. The CDR3 coding sequence is TGTGCCACCAGTGTGTCGGGACTAGCGGGAGGACAAGAGACCCAGTACTTC.